This section outlines one T cell receptor beta chain sequence together with its context. The target antigen is unknown. TCRdb's table, derived via immunoSEQ multiplex PCR, lists solely in-frame clones and lacks some. The sample yields 20,000 to 25,000 clones, 92% seen once. The sample comes from a study of T cell repertoires and Cas9 in healthy adults. On the study more broadly: Multi-effector potency, cytotoxicity and lineage were assessed in SpCas9-reactive CD4 and CD8 T cells. Whole-study findings and limits: Reportedly, SpCas9-reactive effector T cell proliferation and function were mitigated by SpCas9-reactive Tregs in vitro.

Between the trimmed V and J ends, which lost 7 bases and 3 bases, there was a span of 9 bases. Germline V gives CDR1 SNHLY, CDR2 FYNNEI. The CDR3 runs 13 residues. The chain is built from TRBV2 and TRBJ2-2, with D possibly being TRBD1 (5 bases). This receptor was taken from a human donor in good health. Sequenced material: CD4+ effector T cells (CD127+, CD25-, CD137-, CD154-) from PBMCs; culture status not recorded. CDR3 in amino acids: CASKQGYTGELFF. Here the CDR3 DNA reads TGTGCCAGCAAGCAGGGATACACCGGGGAGCTGTTTTTT.